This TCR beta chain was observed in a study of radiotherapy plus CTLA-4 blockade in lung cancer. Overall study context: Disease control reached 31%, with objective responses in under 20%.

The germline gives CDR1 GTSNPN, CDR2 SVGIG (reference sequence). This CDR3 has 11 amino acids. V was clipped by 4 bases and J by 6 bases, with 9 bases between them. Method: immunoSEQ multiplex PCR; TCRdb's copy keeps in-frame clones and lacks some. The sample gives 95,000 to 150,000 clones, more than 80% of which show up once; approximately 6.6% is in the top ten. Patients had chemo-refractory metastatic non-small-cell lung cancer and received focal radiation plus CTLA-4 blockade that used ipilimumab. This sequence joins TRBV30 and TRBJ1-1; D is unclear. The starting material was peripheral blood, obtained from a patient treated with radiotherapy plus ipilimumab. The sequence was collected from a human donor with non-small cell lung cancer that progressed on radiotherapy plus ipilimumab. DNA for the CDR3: TGTGCCTGGATCCGCGGCGCTGAAGCTTTCTTT. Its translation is CAWIRGAEAFF.